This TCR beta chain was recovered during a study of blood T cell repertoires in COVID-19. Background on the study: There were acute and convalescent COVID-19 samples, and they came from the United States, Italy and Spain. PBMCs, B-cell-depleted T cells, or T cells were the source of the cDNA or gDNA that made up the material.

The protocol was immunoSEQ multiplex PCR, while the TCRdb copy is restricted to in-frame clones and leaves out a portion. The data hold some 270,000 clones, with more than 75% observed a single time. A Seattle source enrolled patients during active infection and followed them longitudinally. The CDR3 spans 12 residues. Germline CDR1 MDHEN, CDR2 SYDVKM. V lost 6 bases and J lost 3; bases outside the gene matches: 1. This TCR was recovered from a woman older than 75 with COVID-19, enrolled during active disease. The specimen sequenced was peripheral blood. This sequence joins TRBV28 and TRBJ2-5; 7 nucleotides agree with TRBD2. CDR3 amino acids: CASRAGKETQYF. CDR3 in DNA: TGTGCCAGCAGAGCGGGGAAAGAGACCCAGTACTTC.